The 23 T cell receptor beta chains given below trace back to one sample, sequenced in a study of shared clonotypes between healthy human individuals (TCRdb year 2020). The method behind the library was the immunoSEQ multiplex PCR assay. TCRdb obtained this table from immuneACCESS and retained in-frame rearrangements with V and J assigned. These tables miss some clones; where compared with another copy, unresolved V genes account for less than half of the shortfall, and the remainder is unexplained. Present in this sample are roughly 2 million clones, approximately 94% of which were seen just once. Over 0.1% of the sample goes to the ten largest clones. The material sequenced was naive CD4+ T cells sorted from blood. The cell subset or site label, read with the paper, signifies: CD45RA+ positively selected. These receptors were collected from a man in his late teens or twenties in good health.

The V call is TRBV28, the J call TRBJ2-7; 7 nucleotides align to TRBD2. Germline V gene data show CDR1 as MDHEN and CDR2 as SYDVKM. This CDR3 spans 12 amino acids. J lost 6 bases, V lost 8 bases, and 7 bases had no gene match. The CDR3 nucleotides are TGTGCCAGCTCGGGGGGAAAGGGCGAGCAGTACTTC. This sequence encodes CASSGGKGEQYF.

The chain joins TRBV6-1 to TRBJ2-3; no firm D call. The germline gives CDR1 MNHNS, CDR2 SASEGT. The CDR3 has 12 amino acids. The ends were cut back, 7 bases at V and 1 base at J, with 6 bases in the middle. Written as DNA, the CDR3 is TGTGCCAGCAACGGAGGCACAGATACGCAGTATTTT. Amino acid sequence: CASNGGTDTQYF.

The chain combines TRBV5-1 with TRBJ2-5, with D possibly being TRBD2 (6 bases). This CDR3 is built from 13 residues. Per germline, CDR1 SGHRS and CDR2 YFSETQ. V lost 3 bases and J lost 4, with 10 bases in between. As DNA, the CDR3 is TGCGCCAGCAGCTCCGGGACTGGAGAGACCCAGTACTTC. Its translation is CASSSGTGETQYF. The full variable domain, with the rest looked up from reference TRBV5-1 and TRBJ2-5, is KAGVTQTPRYLIKTRGQQVTLSCSPISGHRSVSWYQQTPGQGLQFLFEYFSETQRNKGNFPGRFSGRQFSNSRSEMNVSTLELGDSALYLCASSSGTGETQYFGPGTRLLVL.

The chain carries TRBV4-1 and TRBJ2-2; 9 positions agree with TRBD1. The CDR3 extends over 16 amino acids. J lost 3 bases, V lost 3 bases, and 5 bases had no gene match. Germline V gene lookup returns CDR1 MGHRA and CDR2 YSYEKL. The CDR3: CASSHNRGRDTGELFF. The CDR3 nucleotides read TGCGCCAGCAGCCATAACAGGGGGCGAGACACCGGGGAGCTGTTTTTT.

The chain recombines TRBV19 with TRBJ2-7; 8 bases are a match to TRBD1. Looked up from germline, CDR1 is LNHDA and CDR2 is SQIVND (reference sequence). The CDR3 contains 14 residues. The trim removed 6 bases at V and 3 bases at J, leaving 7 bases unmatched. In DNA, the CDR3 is TGTGCCAGTAGGAAAGACAGGGGTGGCTACGAGCAGTACTTC. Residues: CASRKDRGGYEQYF.

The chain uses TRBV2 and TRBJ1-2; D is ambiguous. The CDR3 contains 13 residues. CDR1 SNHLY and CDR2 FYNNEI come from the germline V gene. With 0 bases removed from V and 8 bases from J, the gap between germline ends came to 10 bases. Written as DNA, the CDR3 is TGTGCCAGCAGTGAAGCGAGGACGAGGGGCTACACCTTC. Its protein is CASSEARTRGYTF. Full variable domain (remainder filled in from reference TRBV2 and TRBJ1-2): EPEVTQTPSHQVTQMGQEVILRCVPISNHLYFYWYRQILGQKVEFLVSFYNNEISEKSEIFDDQFSVERPDGSNFTLKIRSTKLEDSAMYFCASSEARTRGYTFGSGTRLTVV.

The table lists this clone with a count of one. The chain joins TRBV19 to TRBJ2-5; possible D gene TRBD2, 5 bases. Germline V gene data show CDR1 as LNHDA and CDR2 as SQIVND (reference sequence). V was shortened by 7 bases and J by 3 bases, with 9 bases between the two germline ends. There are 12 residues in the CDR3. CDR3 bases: TGTGCCAGTATGGAGGTCAAAGAGACCCAGTACTTC. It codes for CASMEVKETQYF.

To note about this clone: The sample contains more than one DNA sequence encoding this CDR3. CDR3 nucleotide sequence: TGTGCCAGTAGTATCCAGGGCTATAATTCACCCCTCCACTTT. Translation gives CASSIQGYNSPLHF. This rearrangement joins TRBV19 to TRBJ1-6; possible D gene TRBD1, 5 bases. Germline V gene lookup returns CDR1 LNHDA and CDR2 SQIVND (reference sequence). The CDR3 has 14 residues. Trimming stripped 3 bases from V and 3 bases from J, with 6 bases between. The whole variable domain, remainder taken from reference TRBV19 and TRBJ1-6, is DGGITQSPKYLFRKEGQNVTLSCEQNLNHDAMYWYRQDPGQGLRLIYYSQIVNDFQKGDIAEGYSVSREKKESFPLTVTSAQKNPTAFYLCASSIQGYNSPLHFGNGTRLTVT.

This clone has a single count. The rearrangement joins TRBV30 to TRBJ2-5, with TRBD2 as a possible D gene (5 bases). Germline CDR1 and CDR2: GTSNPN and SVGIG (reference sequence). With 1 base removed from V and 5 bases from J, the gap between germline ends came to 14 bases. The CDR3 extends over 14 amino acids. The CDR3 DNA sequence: TGTGCCTGGAGTGACGGGATCTTAATTGAGACCCAGTACTTC. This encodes CAWSDGILIETQYF.

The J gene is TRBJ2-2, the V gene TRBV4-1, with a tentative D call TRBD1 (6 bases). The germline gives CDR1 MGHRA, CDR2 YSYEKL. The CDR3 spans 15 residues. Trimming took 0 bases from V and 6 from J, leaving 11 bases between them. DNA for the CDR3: TGCGCCAGCAGCCAAGAACTACAGGGTGCCGGGGAGCTGTTTTTT. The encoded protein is CASSQELQGAGELFF.

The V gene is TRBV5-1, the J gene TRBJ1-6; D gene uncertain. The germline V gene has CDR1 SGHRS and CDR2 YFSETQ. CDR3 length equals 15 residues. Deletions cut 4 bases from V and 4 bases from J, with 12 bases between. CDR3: CASSTLDGYNSPLHF. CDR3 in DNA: TGCGCCAGCAGCACGCTCGACGGTTATAATTCACCCCTCCACTTT.

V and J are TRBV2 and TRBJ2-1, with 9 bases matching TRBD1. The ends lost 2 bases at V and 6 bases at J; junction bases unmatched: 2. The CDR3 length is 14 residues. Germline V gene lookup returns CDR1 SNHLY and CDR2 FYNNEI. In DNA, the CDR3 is TGTGCCAGCAGTGAATCGACAGGGGGCAATGAGCAGTTCTTC. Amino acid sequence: CASSESTGGNEQFF. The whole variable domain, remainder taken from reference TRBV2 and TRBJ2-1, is EPEVTQTPSHQVTQMGQEVILRCVPISNHLYFYWYRQILGQKVEFLVSFYNNEISEKSEIFDDQFSVERPDGSNFTLKIRSTKLEDSAMYFCASSESTGGNEQFFGPGTRLTVL.

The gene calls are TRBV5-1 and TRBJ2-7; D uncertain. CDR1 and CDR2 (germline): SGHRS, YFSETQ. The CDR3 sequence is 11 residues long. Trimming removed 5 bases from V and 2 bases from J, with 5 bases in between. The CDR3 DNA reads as TGCGCCAGCAGGATTGCCTACGAGCAGTACTTC. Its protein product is CASRIAYEQYF.

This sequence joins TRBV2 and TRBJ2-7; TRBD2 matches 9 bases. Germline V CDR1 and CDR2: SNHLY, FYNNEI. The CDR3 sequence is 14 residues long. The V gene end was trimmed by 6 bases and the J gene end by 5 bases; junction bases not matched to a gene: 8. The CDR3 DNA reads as TGTGCCAGCAGGGTAGGGGGACTAGCCCACGAGCAGTACTTC. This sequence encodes CASRVGGLAHEQYF.

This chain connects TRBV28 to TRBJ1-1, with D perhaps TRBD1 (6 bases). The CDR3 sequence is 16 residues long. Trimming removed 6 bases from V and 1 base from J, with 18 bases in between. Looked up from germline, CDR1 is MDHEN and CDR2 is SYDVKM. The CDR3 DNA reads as TGTGCCAGCAGCGACGCCTTTGGGGGGCGGAACACTGAAGCTTTCTTT. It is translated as CASSDAFGGRNTEAFF.

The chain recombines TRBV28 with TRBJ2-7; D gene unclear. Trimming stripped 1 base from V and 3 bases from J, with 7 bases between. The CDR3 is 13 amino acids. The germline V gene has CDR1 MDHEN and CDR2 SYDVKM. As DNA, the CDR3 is TGTGCCAGCAGTTTATACAGCAACTACGAGCAGTACTTC. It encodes CASSLYSNYEQYF.

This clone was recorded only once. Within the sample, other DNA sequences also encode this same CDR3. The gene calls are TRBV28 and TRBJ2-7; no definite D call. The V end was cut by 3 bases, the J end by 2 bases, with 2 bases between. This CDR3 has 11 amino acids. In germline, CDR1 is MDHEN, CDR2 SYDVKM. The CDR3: CASSFTYEQYF. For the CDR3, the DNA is TGTGCCAGCAGTTTCACCTACGAGCAGTACTTC.

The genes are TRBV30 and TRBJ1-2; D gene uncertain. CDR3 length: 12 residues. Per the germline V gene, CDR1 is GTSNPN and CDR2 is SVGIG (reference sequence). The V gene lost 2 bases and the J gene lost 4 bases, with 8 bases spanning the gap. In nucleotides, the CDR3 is TGTGCCTGGAGTAGACACCTCTATGGCTACACCTTC. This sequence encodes CAWSRHLYGYTF.

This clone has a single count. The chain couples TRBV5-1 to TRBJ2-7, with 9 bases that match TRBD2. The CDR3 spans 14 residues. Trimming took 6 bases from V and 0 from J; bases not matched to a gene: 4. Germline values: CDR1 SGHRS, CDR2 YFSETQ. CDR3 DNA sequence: TGCGCCAGCACTACGACTAGCGGCTCCTACGAGCAGTACTTC. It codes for CASTTTSGSYEQYF.

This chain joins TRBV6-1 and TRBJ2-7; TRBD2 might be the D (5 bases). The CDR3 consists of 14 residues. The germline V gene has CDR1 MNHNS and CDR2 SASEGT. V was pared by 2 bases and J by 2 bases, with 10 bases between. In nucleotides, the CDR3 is TGTGCCAGCAGTGAAAGCCCACTAGCCTACGAGCAGTACTTC. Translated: CASSESPLAYEQYF.

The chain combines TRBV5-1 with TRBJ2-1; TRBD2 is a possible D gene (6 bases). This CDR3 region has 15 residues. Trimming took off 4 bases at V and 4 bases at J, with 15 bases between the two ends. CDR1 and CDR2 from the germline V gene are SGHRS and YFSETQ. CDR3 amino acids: CASSPSGTGYNEQFF. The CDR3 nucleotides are TGCGCCAGCAGCCCCTCCGGGACTGGATACAATGAGCAGTTCTTC.

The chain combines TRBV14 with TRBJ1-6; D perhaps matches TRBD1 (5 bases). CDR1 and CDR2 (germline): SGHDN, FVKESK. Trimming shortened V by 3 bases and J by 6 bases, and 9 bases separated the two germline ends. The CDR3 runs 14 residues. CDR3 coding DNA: TGTGCCAGCAGCCACACAGGATCTAATTCACCCCTCCACTTT. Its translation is CASSHTGSNSPLHF.

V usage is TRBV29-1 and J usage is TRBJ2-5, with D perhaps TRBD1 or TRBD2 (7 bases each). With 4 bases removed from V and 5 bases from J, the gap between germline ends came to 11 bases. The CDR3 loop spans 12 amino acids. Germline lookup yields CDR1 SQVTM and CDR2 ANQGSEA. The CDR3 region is CSVVRGGETQYF. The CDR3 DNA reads TGCAGCGTTGTCAGGGGGGGGGAGACCCAGTACTTC.